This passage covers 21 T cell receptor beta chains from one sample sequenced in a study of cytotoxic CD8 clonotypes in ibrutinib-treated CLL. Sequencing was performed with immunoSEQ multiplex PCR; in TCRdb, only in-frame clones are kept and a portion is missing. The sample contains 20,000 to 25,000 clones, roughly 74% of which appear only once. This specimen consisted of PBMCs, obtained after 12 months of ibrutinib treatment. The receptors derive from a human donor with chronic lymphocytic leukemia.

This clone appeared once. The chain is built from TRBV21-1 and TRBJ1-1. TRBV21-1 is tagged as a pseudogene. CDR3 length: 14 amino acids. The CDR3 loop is CASSTPRGDTEAFF. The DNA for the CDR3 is TGTGCCAGCAGCACCCCGCGGGGGGACACTGAAGCTTTCTTT.

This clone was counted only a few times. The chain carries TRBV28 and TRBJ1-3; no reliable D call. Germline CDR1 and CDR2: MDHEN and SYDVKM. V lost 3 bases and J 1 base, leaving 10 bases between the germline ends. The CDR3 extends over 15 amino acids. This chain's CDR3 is CASSLDQASGNTIYF. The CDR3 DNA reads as TGTGCCAGCAGTTTGGATCAGGCTTCTGGAAACACCATATATTTT.

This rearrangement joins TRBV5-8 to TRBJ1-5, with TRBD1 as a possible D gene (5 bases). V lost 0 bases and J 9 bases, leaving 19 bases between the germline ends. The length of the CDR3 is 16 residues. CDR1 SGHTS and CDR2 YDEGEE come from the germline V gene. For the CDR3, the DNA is TGTGCCAGCAGCTTGGTTCAGGGTGTGAATGGGTGGCCCCAGCATTTT. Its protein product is CASSLVQGVNGWPQHF.

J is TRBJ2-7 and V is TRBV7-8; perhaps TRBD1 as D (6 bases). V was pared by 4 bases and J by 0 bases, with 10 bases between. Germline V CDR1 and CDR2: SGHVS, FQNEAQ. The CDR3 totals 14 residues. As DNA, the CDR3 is TGTGCCAGCAGCTCCGGACAGACCTCCTACGAGCAGTACTTC. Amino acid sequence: CASSSGQTSYEQYF.

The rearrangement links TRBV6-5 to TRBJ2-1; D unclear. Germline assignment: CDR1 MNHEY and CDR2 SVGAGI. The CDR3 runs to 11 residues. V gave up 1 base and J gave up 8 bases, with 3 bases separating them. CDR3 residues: CASSYFDEQFF. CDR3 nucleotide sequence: TGTGCCAGCAGTTACTTCGATGAGCAGTTCTTC.

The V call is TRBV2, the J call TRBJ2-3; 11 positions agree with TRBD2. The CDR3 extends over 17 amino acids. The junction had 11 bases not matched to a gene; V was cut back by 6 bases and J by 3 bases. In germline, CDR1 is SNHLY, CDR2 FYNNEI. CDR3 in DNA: TGTGCCAGCAGGAGATTAGCGGGGGGGCAGGGGACAGATACGCAGTATTTT. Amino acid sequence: CASRRLAGGQGTDTQYF.

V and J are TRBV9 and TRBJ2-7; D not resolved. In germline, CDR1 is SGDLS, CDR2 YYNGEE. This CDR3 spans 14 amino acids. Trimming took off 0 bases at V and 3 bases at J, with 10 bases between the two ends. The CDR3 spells CASSVGSSLYEQYF. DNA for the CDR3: TGTGCCAGCAGCGTAGGTTCGTCCCTCTACGAGCAGTACTTC.

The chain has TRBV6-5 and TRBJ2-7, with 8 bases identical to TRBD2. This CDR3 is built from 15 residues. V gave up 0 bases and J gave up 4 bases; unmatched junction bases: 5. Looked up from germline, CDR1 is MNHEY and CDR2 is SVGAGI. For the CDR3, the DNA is TGTGCCAGCAGTTACTCTGCGGGGGGCGGGTACGAGCAGTACTTC. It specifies CASSYSAGGGYEQYF.

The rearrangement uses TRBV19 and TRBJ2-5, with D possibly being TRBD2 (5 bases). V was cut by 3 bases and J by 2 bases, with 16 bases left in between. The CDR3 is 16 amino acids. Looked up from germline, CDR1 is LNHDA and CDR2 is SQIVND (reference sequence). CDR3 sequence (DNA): TGTGCCAGTAGTATTACGCTAGAGACTACTCAAGAGACCCAGTACTTC. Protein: CASSITLETTQETQYF. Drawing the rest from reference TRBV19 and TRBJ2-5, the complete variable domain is DGGITQSPKYLFRKEGQNVTLSCEQNLNHDAMYWYRQDPGQGLRLIYYSQIVNDFQKGDIAEGYSVSREKKESFPLTVTSAQKNPTAFYLCASSITLETTQETQYFGPGTRLLVL.

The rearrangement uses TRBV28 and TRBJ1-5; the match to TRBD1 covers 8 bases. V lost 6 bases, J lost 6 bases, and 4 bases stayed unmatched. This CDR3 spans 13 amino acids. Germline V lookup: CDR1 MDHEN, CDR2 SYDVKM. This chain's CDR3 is CASRVGTGQPQHF. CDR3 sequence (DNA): TGTGCCAGCAGGGTCGGGACAGGTCAGCCCCAGCATTTT.

CDR3 sequence reads: CASSLQEYTEAFF. CDR3 sequence (DNA): TGTGCCAGCAGCCTACAGGAGTACACTGAAGCTTTCTTT. The rearrangement links TRBV7-8 to TRBJ1-1; TRBD1 might be the D (5 bases). The V gene's germline CDR1 is SGHVS and CDR2 FQNEAQ. This CDR3 region has 13 residues. V lost 5 bases, J lost 3 bases, and 10 bases lay in between.

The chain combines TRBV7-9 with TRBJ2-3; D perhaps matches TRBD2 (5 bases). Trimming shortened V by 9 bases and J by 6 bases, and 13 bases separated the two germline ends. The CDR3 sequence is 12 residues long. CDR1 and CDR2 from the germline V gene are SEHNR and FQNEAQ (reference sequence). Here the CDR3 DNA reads TGTGCCAGGGCTAGCTTGTCCGATACGCAGTATTTT. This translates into CARASLSDTQYF.

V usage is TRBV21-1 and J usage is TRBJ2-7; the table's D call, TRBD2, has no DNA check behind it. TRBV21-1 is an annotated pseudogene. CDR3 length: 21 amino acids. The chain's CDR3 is CASSKIWGLAGITRSSYEQYF. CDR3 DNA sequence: TGTGCCAGCAGCAAAATTTGGGGACTAGCGGGGATAACTAGGAGCTCCTACGAGCAGTACTTC.

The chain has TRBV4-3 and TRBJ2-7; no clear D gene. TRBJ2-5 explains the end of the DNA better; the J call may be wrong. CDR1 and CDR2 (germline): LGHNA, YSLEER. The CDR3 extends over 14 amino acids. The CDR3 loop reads CASSQRIGWETQYF. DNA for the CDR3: TGCGCCAGCAGCCAACGGATCGGTTGGGAGACCCAGTACTTC.

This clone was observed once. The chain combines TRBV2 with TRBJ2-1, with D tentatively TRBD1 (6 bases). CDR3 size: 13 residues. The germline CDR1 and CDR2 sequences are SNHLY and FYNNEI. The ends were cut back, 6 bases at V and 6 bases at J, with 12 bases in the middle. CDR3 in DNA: TGTGCCAGCAGCCGACAGGTCCTCAATGAGCAGTTCTTC. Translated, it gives CASSRQVLNEQFF. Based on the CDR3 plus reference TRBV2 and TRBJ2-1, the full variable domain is EPEVTQTPSHQVTQMGQEVILRCVPISNHLYFYWYRQILGQKVEFLVSFYNNEISEKSEIFDDQFSVERPDGSNFTLKIRSTKLEDSAMYFCASSRQVLNEQFFGPGTRLTVL.

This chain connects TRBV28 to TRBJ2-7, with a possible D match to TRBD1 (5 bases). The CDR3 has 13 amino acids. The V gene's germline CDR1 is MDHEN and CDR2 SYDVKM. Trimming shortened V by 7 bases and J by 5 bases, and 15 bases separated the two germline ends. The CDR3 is CASKPLGADEQYF. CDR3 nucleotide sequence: TGTGCCAGCAAACCCCTAGGGGCGGACGAGCAGTACTTC.

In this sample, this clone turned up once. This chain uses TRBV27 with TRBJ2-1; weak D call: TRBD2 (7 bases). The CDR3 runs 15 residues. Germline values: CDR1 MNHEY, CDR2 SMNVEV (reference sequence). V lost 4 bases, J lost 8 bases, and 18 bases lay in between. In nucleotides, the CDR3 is TGTGCCAGCAGTTCCCTAGGCGGGGGCGGCGATGAGCAGTTCTTC. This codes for CASSSLGGGGDEQFF.

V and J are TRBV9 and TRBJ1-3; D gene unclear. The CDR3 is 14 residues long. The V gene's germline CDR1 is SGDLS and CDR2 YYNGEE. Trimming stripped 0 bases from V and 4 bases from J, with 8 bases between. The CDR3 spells CASSVGTFGNTIYF. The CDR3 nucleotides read TGTGCCAGCAGCGTAGGAACATTCGGAAACACCATATATTTT.

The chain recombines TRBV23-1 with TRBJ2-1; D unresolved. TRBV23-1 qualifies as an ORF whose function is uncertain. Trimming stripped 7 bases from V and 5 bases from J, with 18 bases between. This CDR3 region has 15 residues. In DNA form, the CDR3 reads TGCGCCAGCAATTTAGTCATCCCAACTCACAATGAGCAGTTCTTC. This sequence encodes CASNLVIPTHNEQFF.

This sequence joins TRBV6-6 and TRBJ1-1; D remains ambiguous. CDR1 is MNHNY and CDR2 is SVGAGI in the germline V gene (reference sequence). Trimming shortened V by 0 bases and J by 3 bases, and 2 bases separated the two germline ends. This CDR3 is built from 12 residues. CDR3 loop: CASSYSDTEAFF. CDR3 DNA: TGTGCCAGCAGTTACTCGGACACTGAAGCTTTCTTT.

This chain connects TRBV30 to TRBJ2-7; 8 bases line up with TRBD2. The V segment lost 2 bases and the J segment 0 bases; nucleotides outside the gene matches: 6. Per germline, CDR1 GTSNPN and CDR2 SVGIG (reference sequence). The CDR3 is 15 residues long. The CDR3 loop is CAWSFQSGGSYEQYF. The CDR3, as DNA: TGTGCCTGGAGTTTCCAGAGCGGGGGCTCCTACGAGCAGTACTTC.